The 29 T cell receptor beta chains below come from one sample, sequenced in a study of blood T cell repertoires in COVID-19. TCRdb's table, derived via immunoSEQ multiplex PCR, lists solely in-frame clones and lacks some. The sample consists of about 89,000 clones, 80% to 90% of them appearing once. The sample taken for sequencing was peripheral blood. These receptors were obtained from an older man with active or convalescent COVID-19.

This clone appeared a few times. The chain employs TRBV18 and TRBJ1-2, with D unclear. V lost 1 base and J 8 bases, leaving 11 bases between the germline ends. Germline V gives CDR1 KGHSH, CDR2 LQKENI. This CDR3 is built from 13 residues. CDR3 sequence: CASSPRVAAGYTF. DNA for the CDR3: TGTGCCAGCTCACCACGGGTTGCGGCCGGCTACACCTTC.

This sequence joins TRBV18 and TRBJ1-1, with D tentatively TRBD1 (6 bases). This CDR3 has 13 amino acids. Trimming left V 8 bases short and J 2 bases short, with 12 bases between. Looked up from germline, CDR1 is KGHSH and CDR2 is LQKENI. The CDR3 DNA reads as TGTGCCAGCACCGGACAGAAAAACACTGAAGCTTTCTTT. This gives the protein CASTGQKNTEAFF.

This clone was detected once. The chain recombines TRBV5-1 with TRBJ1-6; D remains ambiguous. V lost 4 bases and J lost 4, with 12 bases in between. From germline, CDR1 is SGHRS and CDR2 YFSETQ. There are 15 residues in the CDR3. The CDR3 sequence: CASSPGSNYNSPLHF. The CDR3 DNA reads TGCGCCAGCAGCCCCGGGAGCAATTATAATTCACCCCTCCACTTT.

The CDR3 region is CASSVPVANQETQYF. CDR3 nucleotide sequence: TGTGCCAGCAGTGTTCCTGTAGCCAACCAAGAGACCCAGTACTTC. The J gene is TRBJ2-5, the V gene TRBV25-1, with unresolved D. From germline, CDR1 is MGHDK and CDR2 SYGVNS. There are 15 residues in the CDR3. Trimming left V 4 bases short and J 0 bases short, with 12 bases between.

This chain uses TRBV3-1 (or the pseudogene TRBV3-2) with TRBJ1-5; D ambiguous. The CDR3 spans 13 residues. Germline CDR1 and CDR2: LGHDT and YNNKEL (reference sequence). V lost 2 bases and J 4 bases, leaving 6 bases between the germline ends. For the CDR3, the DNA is TGTGCCAGCAGCCAATCGGTAAATCAGCCCCAGCATTTT. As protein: CASSQSVNQPQHF.

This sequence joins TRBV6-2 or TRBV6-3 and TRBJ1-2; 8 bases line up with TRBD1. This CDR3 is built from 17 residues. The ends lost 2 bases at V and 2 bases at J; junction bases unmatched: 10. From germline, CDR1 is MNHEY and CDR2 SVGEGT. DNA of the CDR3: TGTGCCAGCAGTTACGGTGGACAGGGAGACGTCAACTATGGCTACACCTTC. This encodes CASSYGGQGDVNYGYTF.

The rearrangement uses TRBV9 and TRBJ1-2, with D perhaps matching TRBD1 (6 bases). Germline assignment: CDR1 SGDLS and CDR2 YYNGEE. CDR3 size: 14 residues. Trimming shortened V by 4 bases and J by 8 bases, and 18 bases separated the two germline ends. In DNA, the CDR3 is TGTGCCAGCAGCCCAGGGACAACGGCGCGGGGCTACACCTTC. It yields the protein CASSPGTTARGYTF.

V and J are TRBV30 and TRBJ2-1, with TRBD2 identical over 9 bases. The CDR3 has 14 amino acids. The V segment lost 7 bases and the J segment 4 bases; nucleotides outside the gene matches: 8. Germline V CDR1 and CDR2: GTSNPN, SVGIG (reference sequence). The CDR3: CAYTRAGGYNEQFF. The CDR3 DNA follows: TGTGCCTATACCCGGGCGGGAGGGTACAATGAGCAGTTCTTC.

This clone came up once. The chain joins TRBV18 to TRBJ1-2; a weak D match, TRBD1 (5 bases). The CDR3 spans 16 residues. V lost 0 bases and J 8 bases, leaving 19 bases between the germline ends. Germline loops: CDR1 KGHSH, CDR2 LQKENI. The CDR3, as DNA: TGTGCCAGCTCACCACCCGTGGGCCAGGGATGGTTGGGCTACACCTTC. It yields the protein CASSPPVGQGWLGYTF.

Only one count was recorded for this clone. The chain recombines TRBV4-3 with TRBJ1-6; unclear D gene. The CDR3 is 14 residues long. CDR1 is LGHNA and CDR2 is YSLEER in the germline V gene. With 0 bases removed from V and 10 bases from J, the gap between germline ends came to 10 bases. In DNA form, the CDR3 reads TGCGCCAGCAGCCAAGAGTTCGTGGGCTCACCCCTCCACTTT. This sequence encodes CASSQEFVGSPLHF.

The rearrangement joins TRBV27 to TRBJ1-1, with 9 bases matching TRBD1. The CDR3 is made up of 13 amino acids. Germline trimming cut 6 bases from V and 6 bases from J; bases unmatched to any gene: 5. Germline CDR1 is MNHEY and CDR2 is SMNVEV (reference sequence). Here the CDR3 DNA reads TGTGCCAGCAGCCTAGACAGGGGGGCTGAAGCTTTCTTT. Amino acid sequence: CASSLDRGAEAFF.

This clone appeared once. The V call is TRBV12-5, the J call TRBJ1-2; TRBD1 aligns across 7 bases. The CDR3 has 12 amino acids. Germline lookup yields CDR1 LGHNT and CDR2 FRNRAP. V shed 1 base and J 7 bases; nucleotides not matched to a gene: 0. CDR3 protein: CASGLGTGGYTF. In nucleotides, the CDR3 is TGTGCTAGTGGTTTGGGGACAGGTGGCTACACCTTC. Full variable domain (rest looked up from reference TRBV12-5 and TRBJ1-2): DARVTQTPRHKVTEMGQEVTMRCQPILGHNTVFWYRQTMMQGLELLAYFRNRAPLDDSGMPKDRFSAEMPDATLATLKIQPSEPRDSAVYFCASGLGTGGYTFGSGTRLTVV.

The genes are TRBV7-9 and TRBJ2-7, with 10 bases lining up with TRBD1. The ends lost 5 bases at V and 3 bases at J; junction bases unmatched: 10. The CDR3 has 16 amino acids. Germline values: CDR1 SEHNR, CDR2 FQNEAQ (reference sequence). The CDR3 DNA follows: TGTGCCAGCAGCCCGGACAGGGGGGTCGGGCTCTACGAGCAGTACTTC. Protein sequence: CASSPDRGVGLYEQYF. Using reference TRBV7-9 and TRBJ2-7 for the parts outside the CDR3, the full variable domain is DTGVSQNPRHKITKRGQNVTFRCDPISEHNRLYWYRQTLGQGPEFLTYFQNEAQLEKSRLLSDRFSAERPKGSFSTLEIQRTEQGDSAMYLCASSPDRGVGLYEQYFGPGTRLTVT.

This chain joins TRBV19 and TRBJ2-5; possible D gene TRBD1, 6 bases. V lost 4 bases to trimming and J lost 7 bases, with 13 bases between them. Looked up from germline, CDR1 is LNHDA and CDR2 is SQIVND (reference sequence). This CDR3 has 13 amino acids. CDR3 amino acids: CASSTTVTGTQYF. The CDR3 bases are TGTGCCAGTAGTACGACAGTGACAGGGACCCAGTACTTC.

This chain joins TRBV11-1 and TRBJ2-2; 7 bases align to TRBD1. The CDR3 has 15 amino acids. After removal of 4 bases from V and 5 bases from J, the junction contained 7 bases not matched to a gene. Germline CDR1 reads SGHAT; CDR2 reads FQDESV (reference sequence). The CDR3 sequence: CASSSDRARTGELFF. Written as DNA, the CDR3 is TGTGCCAGCAGCTCCGACAGGGCGAGGACCGGGGAGCTGTTTTTT. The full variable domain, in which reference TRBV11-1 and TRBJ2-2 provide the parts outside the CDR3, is EAEVAQSPRYKITEKSQAVAFWCDPISGHATLYWYRQILGQGPELLVQFQDESVVDDSQLPKDRFSAERLKGVDSTLKIQPAELGDSAMYLCASSSDRARTGELFFGEGSRLTVL.

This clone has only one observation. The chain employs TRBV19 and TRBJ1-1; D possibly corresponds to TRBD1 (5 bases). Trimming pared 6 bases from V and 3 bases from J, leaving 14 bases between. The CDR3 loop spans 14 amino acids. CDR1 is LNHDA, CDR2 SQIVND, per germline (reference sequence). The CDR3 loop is CASRPRASDTEAFF. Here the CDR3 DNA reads TGTGCCAGTAGGCCCAGGGCGTCGGACACTGAAGCTTTCTTT. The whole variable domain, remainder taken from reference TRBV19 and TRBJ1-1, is DGGITQSPKYLFRKEGQNVTLSCEQNLNHDAMYWYRQDPGQGLRLIYYSQIVNDFQKGDIAEGYSVSREKKESFPLTVTSAQKNPTAFYLCASRPRASDTEAFFGQGTRLTVV.

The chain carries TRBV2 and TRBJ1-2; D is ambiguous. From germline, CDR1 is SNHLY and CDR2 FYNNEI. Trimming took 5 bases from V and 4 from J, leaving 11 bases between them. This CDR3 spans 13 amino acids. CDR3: CASSPGGIYGYTF. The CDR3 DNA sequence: TGTGCCAGCAGTCCGGGTGGTATCTATGGCTACACCTTC. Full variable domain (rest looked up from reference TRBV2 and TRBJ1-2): EPEVTQTPSHQVTQMGQEVILRCVPISNHLYFYWYRQILGQKVEFLVSFYNNEISEKSEIFDDQFSVERPDGSNFTLKIRSTKLEDSAMYFCASSPGGIYGYTFGSGTRLTVV.

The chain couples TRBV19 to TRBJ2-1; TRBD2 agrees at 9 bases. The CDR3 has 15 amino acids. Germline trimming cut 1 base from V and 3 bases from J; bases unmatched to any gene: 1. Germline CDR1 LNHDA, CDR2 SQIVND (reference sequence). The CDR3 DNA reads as TGTGCCAGTAGTATAGGACTAGCGGACTACAATGAGCAGTTCTTC. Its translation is CASSIGLADYNEQFF.

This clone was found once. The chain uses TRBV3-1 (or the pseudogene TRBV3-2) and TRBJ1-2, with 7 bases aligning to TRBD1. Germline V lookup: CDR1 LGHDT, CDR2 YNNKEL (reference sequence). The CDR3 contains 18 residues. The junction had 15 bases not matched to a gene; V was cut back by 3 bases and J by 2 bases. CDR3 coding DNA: TGTGCCAGCAGCCAGGGACAGCGCTCGGCCCCACTGAACTATGGCTACACCTTC. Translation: CASSQGQRSAPLNYGYTF.

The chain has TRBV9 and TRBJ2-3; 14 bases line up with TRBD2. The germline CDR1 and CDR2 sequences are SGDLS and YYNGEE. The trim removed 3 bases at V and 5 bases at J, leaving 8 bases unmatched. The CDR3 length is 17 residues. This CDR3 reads CASSANPGLAGGDTQYF. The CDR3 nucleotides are TGTGCCAGCAGCGCGAATCCCGGACTAGCGGGAGGAGATACGCAGTATTTT.

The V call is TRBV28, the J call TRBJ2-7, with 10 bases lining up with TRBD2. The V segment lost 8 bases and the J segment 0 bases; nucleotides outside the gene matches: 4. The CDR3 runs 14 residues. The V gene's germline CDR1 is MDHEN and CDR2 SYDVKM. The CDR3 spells CASQAGGSSYEQYF. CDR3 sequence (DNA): TGTGCCAGCCAAGCGGGAGGGAGCTCCTACGAGCAGTACTTC.

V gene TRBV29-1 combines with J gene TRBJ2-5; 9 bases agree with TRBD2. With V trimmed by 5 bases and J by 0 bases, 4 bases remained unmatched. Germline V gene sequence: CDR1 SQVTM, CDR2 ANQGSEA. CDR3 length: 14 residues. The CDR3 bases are TGCAGCGTTTTTGGACTAGCGTACCAAGAGACCCAGTACTTC. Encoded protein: CSVFGLAYQETQYF.

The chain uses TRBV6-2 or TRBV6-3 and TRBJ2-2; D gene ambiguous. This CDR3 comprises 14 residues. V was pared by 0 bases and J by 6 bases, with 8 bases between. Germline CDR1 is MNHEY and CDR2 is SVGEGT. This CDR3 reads CASSYSSESGELFF. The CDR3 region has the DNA TGTGCCAGCAGTTACTCGTCTGAGTCCGGGGAGCTGTTTTTT.

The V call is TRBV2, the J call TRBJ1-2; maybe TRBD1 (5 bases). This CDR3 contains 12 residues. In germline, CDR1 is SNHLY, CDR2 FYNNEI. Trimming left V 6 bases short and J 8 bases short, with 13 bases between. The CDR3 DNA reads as TGTGCCAGCAGGCAGGGAGGCGAGGGCTACACCTTC. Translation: CASRQGGEGYTF.

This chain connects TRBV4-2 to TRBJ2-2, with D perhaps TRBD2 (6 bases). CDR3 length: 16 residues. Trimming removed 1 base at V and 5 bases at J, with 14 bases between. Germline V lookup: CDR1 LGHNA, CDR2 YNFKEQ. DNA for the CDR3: TGTGCCAGCAGCCAAGGCGGGGCGTCCTCGACCGGGGAGCTGTTTTTT. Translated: CASSQGGASSTGELFF.

The CDR3 coding sequence is TGTGCCAGCAGCCCCGACAGCCGGCGTGAAAAACTGTTTTTT. Protein product: CASSPDSRREKLFF. The chain recombines TRBV11-2 with TRBJ1-4; possible D gene TRBD1, 5 bases. This CDR3 contains 14 residues. Germline loops: CDR1 SGHAT, CDR2 FQNNGV. Between the trimmed V and J ends, which lost 5 bases and 7 bases, there was a span of 14 bases.

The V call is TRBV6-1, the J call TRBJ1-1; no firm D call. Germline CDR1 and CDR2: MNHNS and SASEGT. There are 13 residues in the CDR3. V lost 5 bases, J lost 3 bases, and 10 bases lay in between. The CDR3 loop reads CASSQTRDTEAFF. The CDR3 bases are TGTGCCAGCAGTCAGACGAGGGACACTGAAGCTTTCTTT.

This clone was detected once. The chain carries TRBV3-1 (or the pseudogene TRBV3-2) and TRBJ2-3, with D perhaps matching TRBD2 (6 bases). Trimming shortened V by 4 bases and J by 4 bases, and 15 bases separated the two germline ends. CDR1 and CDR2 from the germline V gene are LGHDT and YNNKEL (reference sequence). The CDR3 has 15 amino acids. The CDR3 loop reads CASSPHGTGPDTQYF. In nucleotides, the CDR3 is TGTGCCAGCAGCCCTCATGGGACTGGTCCAGATACGCAGTATTTT.

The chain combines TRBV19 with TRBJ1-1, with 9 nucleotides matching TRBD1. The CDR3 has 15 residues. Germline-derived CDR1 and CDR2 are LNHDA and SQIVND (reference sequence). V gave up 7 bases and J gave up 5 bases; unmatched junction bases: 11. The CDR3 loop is CASKGAGTGRTEAFF. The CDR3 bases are TGTGCCAGTAAGGGGGCCGGGACAGGGCGAACTGAAGCTTTCTTT.